This T cell receptor beta chain derives from a study of T cell clusters in autoimmune cytopenias. As concerns this clonotype: What it binds is not known.

Whole-study results and caveats: TRB repertoire shifts in secondary cytopenia and chronic lymphocytic leukemia mostly reflected lymphoma, not autoimmunity. Comparing secondary cytopenia with chronic lymphocytic leukemia showed no cluster-lack signature, apparently masked by lymphoma repertoire.

TRB was amplified from roughly 270 ng of peripheral blood genomic DNA per sample. The CDR3 has 16 residues. Germline CDR1 SGHDT, CDR2 YYEEEE. One tube held mixed TRB-A and TRB-B primer pools for touch-down PCR. TCRdb reprocessed the multiplex PCR reads and reports one entry per CDR3 protein, with no DNA. Its table records 5,500 to 8,500 distinct CDR3 sequences. The chain couples TRBV5-6 to TRBJ1-3; TCRdb's D call of TRBD1 is untestable without DNA. Sequences were obtained from peripheral blood. The source of this sequence is a human donor with an autoimmune cytopenia or autoimmune hepatitis (not recorded which). CDR3 amino acids: CASSLDTGFRGNTIYF.